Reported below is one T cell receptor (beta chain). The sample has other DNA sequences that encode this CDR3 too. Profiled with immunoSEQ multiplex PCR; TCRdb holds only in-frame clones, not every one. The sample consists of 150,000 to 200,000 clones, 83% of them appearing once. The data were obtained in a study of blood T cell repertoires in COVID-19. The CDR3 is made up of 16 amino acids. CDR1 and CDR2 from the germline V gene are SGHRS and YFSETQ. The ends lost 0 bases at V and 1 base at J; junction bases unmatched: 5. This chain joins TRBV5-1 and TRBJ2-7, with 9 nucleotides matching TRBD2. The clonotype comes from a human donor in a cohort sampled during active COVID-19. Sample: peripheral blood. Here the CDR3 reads CASSLGRGGPSYEQYF. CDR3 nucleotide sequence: TGCGCCAGCAGCTTGGGGCGGGGGGGACCTTCCTACGAGCAGTACTTC.